A selection of T cell receptor beta chains follows, all from one sample in a study of cytomegalovirus exposure and HLA in healthy donors. Method: immunoSEQ multiplex PCR; TCRdb's copy keeps in-frame clones and lacks some. The sample lists some 90,000 clones; 78% were seen once. The sequenced sample consisted of PBMCs. Every receptor here comes from a male donor in good health and CMV-seropositive. Each CDR3 is given without its conserved first and last residue. Fields, in order: clone size, J gene, CDR3 length, V gene, CDR3 protein. Size is stated for part of the rows, as once, few or many counts, or as a class when the clone is expanded.

>.|TRBJ2-3|16|TRBV7-8
ASSLARGSGTSTDTQY
>.|TRBJ2-1|14|TRBV5-1
ASSTGLAGYRNEQF
>.|TRBJ1-2|12|TRBV15
ATSRDRRLGGYT
>.|TRBJ1-2|11|TRBV5-4
ASRGQGSHGYT
>.|TRBJ2-7|10|TRBV27
ASRSPGYEQY
>.|TRBJ2-3|15|TRBV9
ASSEPLAGGQIDTQY
>.|TRBJ2-2|12|TRBV10-2
ASSEGVGPGELF
>.|TRBJ1-2|10|TRBV9
ASGSGVVGYT
>.|TRBJ2-5|12|TRBV27
ASRFTGGGETQY
>.|TRBJ2-5|13|TRBV18
ASSLVAGRWETQY
>few|TRBJ2-7|12|TRBV5-4
ASSGTSGRLEQY
>.|.|12|TRBV19
ASSIGGSSYEQY
>once|TRBJ2-7|12|TRBV30
AWLGKGRTYEQY
>.|TRBJ2-1|13|TRBV5-1
ASSLEGLEYNEQF
>.|TRBJ1-2|10|TRBV2
ASRGNNYGYT
>.|TRBJ2-5|13|TRBV7-9
ASSSRLQGQETQY
>.|TRBJ1-1|9|TRBV27
ASGAGTEAF
>.|TRBJ1-4|14|TRBV5-6
ASSPTGRGGNEKLF
>few|TRBJ2-1|11|TRBV28
ASSRGGDNEQF